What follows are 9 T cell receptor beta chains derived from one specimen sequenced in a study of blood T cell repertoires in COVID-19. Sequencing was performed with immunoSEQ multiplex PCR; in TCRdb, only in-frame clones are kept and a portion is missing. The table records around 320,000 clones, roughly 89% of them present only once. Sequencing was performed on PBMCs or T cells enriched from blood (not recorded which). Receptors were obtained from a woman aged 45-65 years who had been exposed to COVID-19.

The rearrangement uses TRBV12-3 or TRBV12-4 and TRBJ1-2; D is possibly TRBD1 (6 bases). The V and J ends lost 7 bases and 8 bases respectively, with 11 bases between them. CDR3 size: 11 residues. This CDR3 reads CASNRVGGYTF. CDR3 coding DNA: TGTGCCAGCAACAGGGTTGGCGGCTACACCTTC.

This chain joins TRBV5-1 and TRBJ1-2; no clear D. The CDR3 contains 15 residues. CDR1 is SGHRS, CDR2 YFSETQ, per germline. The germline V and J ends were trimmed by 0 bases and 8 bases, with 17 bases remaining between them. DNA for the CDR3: TGCGCCAGCAGCTTGGCGGAGCATACGAACGGCGGCTACACCTTC. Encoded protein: CASSLAEHTNGGYTF.

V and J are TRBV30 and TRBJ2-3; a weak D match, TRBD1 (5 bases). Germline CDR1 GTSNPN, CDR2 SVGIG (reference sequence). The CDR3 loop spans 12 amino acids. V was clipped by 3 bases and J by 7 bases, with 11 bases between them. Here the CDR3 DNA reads TGTGCCTGGAGGGGGCGTTTGAATACGCAGTATTTT. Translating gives CAWRGRLNTQYF.

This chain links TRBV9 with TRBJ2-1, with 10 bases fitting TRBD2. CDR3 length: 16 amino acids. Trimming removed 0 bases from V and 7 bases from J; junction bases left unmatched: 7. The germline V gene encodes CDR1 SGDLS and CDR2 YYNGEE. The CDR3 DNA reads TGTGCCAGCAGCGTAGCTCTTGTAGCGGGGGGTAATGAGCAGTTCTTC. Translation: CASSVALVAGGNEQFF.

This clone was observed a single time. In DNA, the CDR3 is TGTGCCAGCAGCCAACAGGGTTTGAACACTGAAGCTTTCTTT. It specifies CASSQQGLNTEAFF. This chain uses TRBV6-5 with TRBJ1-1, with a possible D match to TRBD1 (6 bases). The germline gives CDR1 MNHEY, CDR2 SVGAGI. CDR3 size: 14 residues. V lost 6 bases to trimming and J lost 0 bases, with 11 bases between them.

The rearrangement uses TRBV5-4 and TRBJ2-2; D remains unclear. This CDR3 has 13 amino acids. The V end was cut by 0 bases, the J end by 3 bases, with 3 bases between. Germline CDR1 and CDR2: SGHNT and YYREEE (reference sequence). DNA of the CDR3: TGTGCCAGCAGCTTGGTAGACACCGGGGAGCTGTTTTTT. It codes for CASSLVDTGELFF.

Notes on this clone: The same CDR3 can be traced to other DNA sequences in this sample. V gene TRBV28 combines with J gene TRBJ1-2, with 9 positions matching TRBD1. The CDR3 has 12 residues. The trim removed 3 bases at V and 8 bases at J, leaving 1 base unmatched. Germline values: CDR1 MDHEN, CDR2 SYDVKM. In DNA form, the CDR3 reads TGTGCCAGCAGTTTGACAGGGGGAGGCTACACCTTC. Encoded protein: CASSLTGGGYTF.

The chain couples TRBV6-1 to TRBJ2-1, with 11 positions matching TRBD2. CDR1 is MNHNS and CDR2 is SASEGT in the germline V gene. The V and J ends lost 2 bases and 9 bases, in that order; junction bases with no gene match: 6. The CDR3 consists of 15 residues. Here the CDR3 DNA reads TGTGCCAGCAGTGAAATAGCGGGGGGGCCGTTTGAGCAGTTCTTC. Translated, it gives CASSEIAGGPFEQFF.

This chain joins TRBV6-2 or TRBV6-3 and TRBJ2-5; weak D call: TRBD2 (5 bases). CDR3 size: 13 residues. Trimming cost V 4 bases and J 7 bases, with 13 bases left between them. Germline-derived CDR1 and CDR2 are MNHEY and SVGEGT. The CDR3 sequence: CASSFGPGRTQYF. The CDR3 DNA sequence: TGTGCCAGCAGTTTCGGGCCGGGGAGGACCCAGTACTTC.